The 8 T cell receptor beta chains below all came from one sample that was sequenced in a study of Ad26.COV2.S vaccination and SARS-CoV-2 variants. The treatment is: over 15 received Ad26.COV2.S at low or high dose, single or two shots; 5 received placebo; per-sample allocation not given. Specimen acquisition occurred on day 63 following the initial vaccine or placebo injection. The method was immunoSEQ multiplex PCR; TCRdb's version includes in-frame clones alone and lacks a portion of them. The sample shows around 320,000 clones, more than 70% of them seen only once. Sample: peripheral blood, taken in a trial of Ad26.COV2.S vaccine versus placebo. Receptor source: a person between 18 and 65 years old who received the Ad26.COV2.S COVID-19 vaccine or a placebo.

Only one count was recorded for this clone. The chain joins TRBV29-1 to TRBJ1-2; 7 bases are shared with TRBD1. CDR1 SQVTM and CDR2 ANQGSEA come from the germline V gene. This CDR3 comprises 15 residues. J was trimmed by 2 bases and V by 0 bases; bases with no gene match: 6. The chain's CDR3 is CSVEDRGRGNYGYTF. In nucleotides, the CDR3 is TGCAGCGTTGAAGATCGAGGCAGGGGGAACTATGGCTACACCTTC.

The rearrangement links TRBV24-1 to TRBJ1-1; D gene unclear. The germline CDR1 and CDR2 sequences are KGHDR and SFDVKD. The CDR3 length is 12 residues. Trimming shortened V by 4 bases and J by 11 bases, and 13 bases separated the two germline ends. DNA for the CDR3: TGTGCCACCAGTGACCCGGCCGGGCGGGCTTTCTTT. It is translated as CATSDPAGRAFF.

CDR3 in DNA: TGTGCCAGCAGCTACGGACAACTCAATCAGCCCCAGCATTTT. Its protein product is CASSYGQLNQPQHF. The gene calls are TRBV5-6 and TRBJ1-5; tentative D call: TRBD1 (5 bases). V was shortened by 3 bases and J by 3 bases, with 10 bases between the two germline ends. The V gene's germline CDR1 is SGHDT and CDR2 YYEEEE. The CDR3 runs 14 residues.

The rearrangement links TRBV14 to TRBJ2-5; 10 bases fit TRBD2. From germline, CDR1 is SGHDN and CDR2 FVKESK. The CDR3 covers 17 residues. V was pared by 0 bases and J by 5 bases, with 9 bases of the junction left unmatched. The CDR3 is CASSQDWLAGVGETQYF. The CDR3 DNA sequence: TGTGCCAGCAGCCAAGATTGGCTAGCGGGGGTCGGTGAGACCCAGTACTTC.

The count of this clone is one. The V call is TRBV30, the J call TRBJ2-1; TRBD1 agrees at 9 bases. Germline V gene data show CDR1 as GTSNPN and CDR2 as SVGIG (reference sequence). The V and J ends lost 7 bases and 8 bases, in that order; junction bases with no gene match: 9. The CDR3 consists of 13 residues. The CDR3 protein is CASMGQGTHEQFF. CDR3 in DNA: TGTGCCTCGATGGGACAGGGCACCCATGAGCAGTTCTTC.

The chain recombines TRBV2 with TRBJ2-1, with 10 bases matching TRBD1. V was pared by 8 bases and J by 10 bases, with 8 bases of the junction left unmatched. The length of the CDR3 is 13 residues. In germline, CDR1 is SNHLY, CDR2 FYNNEI. CDR3 sequence (DNA): TGTGCCAGCCAGGGACAGGGGATCGGGGAGCAGTTCTTC. Translating it yields CASQGQGIGEQFF.

The V and J genes are TRBV5-1 and TRBJ2-5; D is ambiguous. The germline V gene has CDR1 SGHRS and CDR2 YFSETQ. Trimming pared 1 base from V and 4 bases from J, leaving 8 bases between. This CDR3 has 13 residues. The CDR3 region is CASSLRIGETQYF. The CDR3 nucleotides are TGCGCCAGCAGCTTGCGAATTGGAGAGACCCAGTACTTC.

The rearrangement links TRBV4-1 to TRBJ1-2; D not resolved. Trimming cost V 1 base and J 8 bases, with 11 bases left between them. The CDR3 is 13 amino acids. CDR1 is MGHRA and CDR2 is YSYEKL in the germline V gene. This chain's CDR3 is CASSQVDAVGYTF. CDR3 in DNA: TGCGCCAGCAGCCAAGTGGACGCCGTGGGCTACACCTTC.